This T cell receptor (beta chain) was captured by sequencing in a study of neurological immune-mediated disorders. 5'RACE with 10-nucleotide random UMIs produced the cDNA. The yield of each sequencing run was over 160 million TCR-beta sequences from 15-18 subjects. Each CDR3 protein gets one entry after TCRdb re-called the 5' RACE reads with MiXCR. The data show 30,000 or so distinct CDR3 sequences, about 4.8% seen once. Per germline, CDR1 DFQATT and CDR2 SNEGSKA (reference sequence). CDR3 length: 14 residues. V was cut by 5 bases and J by 3 bases, with 16 bases left in between. This clonotype has a count of ten or more.

The sample consisted of PBMCs. This clonotype originated in a young man in good health. This rearrangement joins TRBV20-1 to TRBJ1-1, with a possible D match to TRBD1 (5 bases). The CDR3 DNA reads as TGCAGTGCTCCTCCAATACAGGTGTACACTGAAGCTTTCTTT. Its protein product is CSAPPIQVYTEAFF.